This T cell receptor beta chain is drawn from a study of blood T cell repertoires in COVID-19. At the level of the study: The analysed material was cDNA or gDNA that came from T cells, B-cell-depleted T cells, or PBMCs.

Produced via immunoSEQ multiplex PCR; TCRdb's table is partial and in-frame only. The sample consists of about 180,000 clones, more than 75% of them appearing once. Trimming took off 6 bases at V and 7 bases at J, with 16 bases between the two ends. The CDR3 loop spans 13 amino acids. Looked up from germline, CDR1 is GTSNPN and CDR2 is SVGIG (reference sequence). The chain is built from TRBV30 and TRBJ2-1, with D perhaps TRBD1 (7 bases). This TCR was recovered from a woman aged 70-85 years with acute or convalescent COVID-19. Sequenced: peripheral blood. CDR3 bases: TGTGCCTGCGCAGGGGGGCATAGGAATGAGCAGTTCTTC. This translates into CACAGGHRNEQFF.